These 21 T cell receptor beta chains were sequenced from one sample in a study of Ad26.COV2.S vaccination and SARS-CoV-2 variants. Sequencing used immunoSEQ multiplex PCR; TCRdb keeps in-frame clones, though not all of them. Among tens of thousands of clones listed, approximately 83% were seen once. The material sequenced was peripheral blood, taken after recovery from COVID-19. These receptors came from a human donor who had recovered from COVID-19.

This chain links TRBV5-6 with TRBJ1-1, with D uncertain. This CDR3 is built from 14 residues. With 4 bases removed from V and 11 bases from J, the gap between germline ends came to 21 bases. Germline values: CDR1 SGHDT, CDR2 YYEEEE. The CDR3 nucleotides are TGTGCCAGCAGCCCTTTTTCGGAGGGCCTGGGGGCTTTCTTT. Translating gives CASSPFSEGLGAFF.

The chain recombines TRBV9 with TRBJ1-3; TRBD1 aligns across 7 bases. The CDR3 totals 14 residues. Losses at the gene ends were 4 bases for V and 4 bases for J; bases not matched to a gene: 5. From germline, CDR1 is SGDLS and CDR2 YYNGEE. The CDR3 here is CASSLGTVGNTIYF. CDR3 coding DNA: TGTGCCAGCAGCCTGGGGACAGTCGGAAACACCATATATTTT.

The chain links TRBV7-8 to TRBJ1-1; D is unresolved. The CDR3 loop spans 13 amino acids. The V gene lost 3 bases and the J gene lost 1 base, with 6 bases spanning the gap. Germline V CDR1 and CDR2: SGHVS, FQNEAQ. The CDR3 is CASSLYTNTEAFF. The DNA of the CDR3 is TGTGCCAGCAGCTTGTACACGAACACTGAAGCTTTCTTT.

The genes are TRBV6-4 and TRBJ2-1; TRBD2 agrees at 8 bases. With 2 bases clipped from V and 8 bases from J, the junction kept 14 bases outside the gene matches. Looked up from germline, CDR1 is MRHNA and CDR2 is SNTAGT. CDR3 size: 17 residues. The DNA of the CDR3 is TGTGCCAGCAGTGACGGTAATGCGGGGGGCCCCCTTGATGAGCAGTTCTTC. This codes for CASSDGNAGGPLDEQFF.

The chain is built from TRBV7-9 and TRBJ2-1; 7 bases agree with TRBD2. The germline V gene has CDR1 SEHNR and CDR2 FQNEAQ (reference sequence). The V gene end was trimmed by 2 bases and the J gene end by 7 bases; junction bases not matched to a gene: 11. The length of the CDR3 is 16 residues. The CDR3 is CASSLWAASGENEQFF. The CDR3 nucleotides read TGTGCCAGCAGCTTATGGGCGGCTAGCGGTGAGAATGAGCAGTTCTTC. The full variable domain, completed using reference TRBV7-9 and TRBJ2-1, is DTGVSQNPRHKITKRGQNVTFRCDPISEHNRLYWYRQTLGQGPEFLTYFQNEAQLEKSRLLSDRFSAERPKGSFSTLEIQRTEQGDSAMYLCASSLWAASGENEQFFGPGTRLTVL.

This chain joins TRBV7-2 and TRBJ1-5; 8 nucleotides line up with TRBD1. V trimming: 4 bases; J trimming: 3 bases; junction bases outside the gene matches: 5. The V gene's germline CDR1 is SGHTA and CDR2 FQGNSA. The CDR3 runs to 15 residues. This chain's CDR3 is CASSSGQGANQPQHF. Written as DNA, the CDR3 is TGTGCCAGCAGCTCCGGACAGGGAGCCAATCAGCCCCAGCATTTT. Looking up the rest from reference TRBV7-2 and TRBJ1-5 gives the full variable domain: GAGVSQSPSNKVTEKGKDVELRCDPISGHTALYWYRQSLGQGLEFLIYFQGNSAPDKSGLPSDRFSAERTGGSVSTLTIQRTQQEDSAVYLCASSSGQGANQPQHFGDGTRLSIL.

The CDR3 is CASSLWGTGDTGELFF. DNA for the CDR3: TGCGCCAGCAGCTTGTGGGGGACAGGGGACACCGGGGAGCTGTTTTTT. This sequence joins TRBV5-1 and TRBJ2-2; 10 positions match TRBD1. CDR3 size: 16 residues. Per the germline V gene, CDR1 is SGHRS and CDR2 is YFSETQ. Trimming removed 1 base from V and 3 bases from J; junction bases left unmatched: 3.

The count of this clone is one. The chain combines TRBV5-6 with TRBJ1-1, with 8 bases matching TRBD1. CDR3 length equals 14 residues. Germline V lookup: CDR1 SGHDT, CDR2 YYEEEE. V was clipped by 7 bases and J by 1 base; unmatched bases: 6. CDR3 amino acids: CASGQGEGNTEAFF. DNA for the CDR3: TGTGCCAGCGGACAGGGCGAAGGGAACACTGAAGCTTTCTTT.

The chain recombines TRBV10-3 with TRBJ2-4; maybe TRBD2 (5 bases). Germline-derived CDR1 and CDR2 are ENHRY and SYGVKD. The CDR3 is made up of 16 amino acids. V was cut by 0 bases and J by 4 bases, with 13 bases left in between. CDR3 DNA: TGTGCCATCAGTGAGTCGAGGGTAGGGCTGAAAAACATTCAGTACTTC. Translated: CAISESRVGLKNIQYF.

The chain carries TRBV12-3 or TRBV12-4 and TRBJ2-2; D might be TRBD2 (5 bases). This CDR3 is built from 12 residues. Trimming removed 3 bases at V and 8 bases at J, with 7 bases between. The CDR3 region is CASSLRVGELFF. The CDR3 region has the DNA TGTGCCAGCAGTTTGAGGGTGGGGGAGCTGTTTTTT.

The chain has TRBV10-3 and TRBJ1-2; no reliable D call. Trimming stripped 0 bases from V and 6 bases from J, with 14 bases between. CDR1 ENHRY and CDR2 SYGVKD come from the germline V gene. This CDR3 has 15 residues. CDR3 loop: CAISESAGYDHGYTF. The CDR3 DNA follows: TGTGCCATCAGTGAGTCGGCGGGATACGATCATGGCTACACCTTC.

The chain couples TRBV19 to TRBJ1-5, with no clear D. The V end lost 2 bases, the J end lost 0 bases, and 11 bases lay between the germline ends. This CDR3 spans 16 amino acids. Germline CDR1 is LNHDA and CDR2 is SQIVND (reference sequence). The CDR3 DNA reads TGTGCCAGTAGTATACGGGCCGGGGATAGCAATCAGCCCCAGCATTTT. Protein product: CASSIRAGDSNQPQHF.

The CDR3 sequence: CASSLNAAGGGSPLHF. The CDR3 DNA follows: TGCGCCAGCAGCTTGAACGCGGCAGGTGGTGGGTCACCCCTCCACTTT. This chain uses TRBV5-1 with TRBJ1-6, with unresolved D. Germline V gene data show CDR1 as SGHRS and CDR2 as YFSETQ. CDR3 length: 16 residues. Trimming cost V 1 base and J 10 bases, with 18 bases left between them.

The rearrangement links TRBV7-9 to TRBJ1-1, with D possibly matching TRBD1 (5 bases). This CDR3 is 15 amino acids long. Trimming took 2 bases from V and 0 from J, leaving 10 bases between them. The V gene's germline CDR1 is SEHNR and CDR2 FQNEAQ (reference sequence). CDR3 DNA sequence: TGTGCCAGCAGCTTACTATCAGGGTTGAACACTGAAGCTTTCTTT. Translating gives CASSLLSGLNTEAFF. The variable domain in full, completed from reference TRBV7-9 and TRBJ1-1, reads DTGVSQNPRHKITKRGQNVTFRCDPISEHNRLYWYRQTLGQGPEFLTYFQNEAQLEKSRLLSDRFSAERPKGSFSTLEIQRTEQGDSAMYLCASSLLSGLNTEAFFGQGTRLTVV.

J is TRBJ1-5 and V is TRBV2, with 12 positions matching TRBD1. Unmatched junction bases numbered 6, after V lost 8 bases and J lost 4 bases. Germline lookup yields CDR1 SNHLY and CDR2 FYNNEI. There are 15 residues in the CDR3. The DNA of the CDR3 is TGTGCCAGCTTAGGGACAGGGGGCGATAATCAGCCCCAGCATTTT. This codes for CASLGTGGDNQPQHF.

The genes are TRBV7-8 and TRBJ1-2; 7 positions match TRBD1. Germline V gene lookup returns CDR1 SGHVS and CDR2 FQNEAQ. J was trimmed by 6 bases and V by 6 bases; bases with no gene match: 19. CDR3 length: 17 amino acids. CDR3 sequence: CASRKGGGQSRGDGYTF. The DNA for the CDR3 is TGTGCCAGCAGGAAAGGGGGGGGACAGAGTAGAGGAGATGGCTACACCTTC.

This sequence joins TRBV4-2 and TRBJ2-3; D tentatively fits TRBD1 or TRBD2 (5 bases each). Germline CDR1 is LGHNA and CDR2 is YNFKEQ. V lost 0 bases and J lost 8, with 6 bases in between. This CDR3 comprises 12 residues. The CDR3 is CASSQDGGTQYF. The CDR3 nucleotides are TGTGCCAGCAGCCAAGATGGGGGTACGCAGTATTTT.

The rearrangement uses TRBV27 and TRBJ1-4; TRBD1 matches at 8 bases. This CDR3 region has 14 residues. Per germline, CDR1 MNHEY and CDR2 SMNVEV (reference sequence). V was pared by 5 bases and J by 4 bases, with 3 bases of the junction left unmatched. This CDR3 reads CASSPGQGNEKLFF. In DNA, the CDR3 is TGTGCCAGCAGTCCAGGACAGGGTAATGAAAAACTGTTTTTT.

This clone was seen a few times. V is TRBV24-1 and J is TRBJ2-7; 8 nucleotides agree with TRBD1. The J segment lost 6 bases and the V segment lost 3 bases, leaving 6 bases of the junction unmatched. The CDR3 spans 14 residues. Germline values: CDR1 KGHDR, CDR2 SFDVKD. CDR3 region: CATSDATGASEQYF. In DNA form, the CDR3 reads TGTGCCACCAGTGATGCGACAGGGGCGTCCGAGCAGTACTTC.

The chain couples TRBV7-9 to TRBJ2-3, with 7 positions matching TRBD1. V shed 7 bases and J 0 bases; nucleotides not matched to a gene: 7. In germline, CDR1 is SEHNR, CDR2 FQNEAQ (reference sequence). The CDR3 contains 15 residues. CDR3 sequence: CASTQGGASTDTQYF. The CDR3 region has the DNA TGTGCCAGCACCCAAGGGGGCGCTAGCACAGATACGCAGTATTTT. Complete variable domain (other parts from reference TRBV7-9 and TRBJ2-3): DTGVSQNPRHKITKRGQNVTFRCDPISEHNRLYWYRQTLGQGPEFLTYFQNEAQLEKSRLLSDRFSAERPKGSFSTLEIQRTEQGDSAMYLCASTQGGASTDTQYFGPGTRLTVL.

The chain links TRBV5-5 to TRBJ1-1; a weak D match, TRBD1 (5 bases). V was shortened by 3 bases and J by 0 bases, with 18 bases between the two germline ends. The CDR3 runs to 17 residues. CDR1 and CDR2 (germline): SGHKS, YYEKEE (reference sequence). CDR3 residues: CASSSNHDSLMNTEAFF. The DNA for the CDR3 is TGTGCCAGCAGCTCGAACCATGACAGCCTTATGAACACTGAAGCTTTCTTT. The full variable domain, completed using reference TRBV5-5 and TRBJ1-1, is DAGVTQSPTHLIKTRGQQVTLRCSPISGHKSVSWYQQVLGQGPQFIFQYYEKEERGRGNFPDRFSARQFPNYSSELNVNALLLGDSALYLCASSSNHDSLMNTEAFFGQGTRLTVV.